This T cell receptor beta chain was sequenced during a study of shared clonotypes between healthy human individuals. Division of CD4+ cells produced a CD45RA+ naive subset and a CD45RA-negative memory subset. From germline, CDR1 is SGHRS and CDR2 YFSETQ. V was trimmed by 5 bases and J by 5 bases, leaving 19 bases between them. The CDR3 consists of 15 residues. Across several immunoSEQ plates, the genomic DNA of each subset was split evenly. Assay: immunoSEQ multiplex PCR; the TCRdb copy retains only in-frame clones and omits some. The repertoire has around 510,000 clones, about 96% of them found once; the top ten carry under 0.065%.

The rearrangement links TRBV5-1 to TRBJ1-1; no reliable D call. The specimen was naive CD4+ T cells sorted from blood. Subset in this sample: CD45RA+ positively selected. The TCR was taken from a woman in her 30s in good health. The CDR3 region has the DNA TGCGCCAGCAGGGGCTATTCGAGGGTTGGAACTGAAGCTTTCTTT. Its protein product is CASRGYSRVGTEAFF.